Listed below are T cell receptor beta chains from one sample, sequenced in a study of blood T cell repertoires in COVID-19. The method was immunoSEQ multiplex PCR; TCRdb's version includes in-frame clones alone and lacks a portion of them. The table lists approximately 270,000 clones, about 87% of them singletons. Sequenced: PBMCs or T cells enriched from blood (not recorded which). The receptors shown here come from a woman aged 25 to 39 with acute COVID-19. Each CDR3 is given with its conserved first and last residue.

>TRBV29-1
CSHGTSTDTQYF
>TRBV5-1
CASSLDGSSYEQYF
>TRBV24-1
CATSGVATYNEQFF
>TRBV7-3
CASSLRPGQSYEQYF
>TRBV27
CASSLMAGGFYGYTF
>TRBV5-4
CASSPGLAVPSYNEQFF
>TRBV28
CASRSLLTSGTDTQYF
>TRBV6-5
CASSTLGHNLNEQYF
>TRBV6-2/TRBV6-3
CASSYASSNEQFF
>TRBV10-3
CAIATGEDNEQFF
>TRBV7-8
CASRLAGAYEQYF
>TRBV28
CASRGTGEDYGYTF
>TRBV27
CASSFIGDEQYF
>TRBV7-8
CASSLGLAEPYEQYF
>TRBV3-1/TRBV3-2
CASSQAADYTQYF
>TRBV4-2
CASSLGQYTDTQYF
>TRBV23-1
CASSGRDRYGYTF
>TRBV4-1
CASSQDSSSYNEQFF
>TRBV7-2
CASSPDRGRGGEKLFF
>TRBV30
CAWTIPGRERYLPLRGNEQFF
>TRBV4-2
CASSQDQGGYTF
>TRBV24-1
CATSADRVDGYTF
>TRBV7-3
CASSFHYTGELFF
>TRBV28
CASTVTGYQPQHF
>TRBV7-8
CASSLEGTGPGNTIYF
>TRBV3-1/TRBV3-2
CASSQAGSNQPQHF
>TRBV7-8
CASSRTGSMNTEAFF
>TRBV7-3
CASSFFGSRLNEQFF
>TRBV5-1
CASSLGGYGANVLTF
>TRBV7-2
CASTEGVKVFYNEQFF
>TRBV30
CAWSAGDYGYTF
>TRBV27
CASSGTQGPEQYF
>TRBV6-6
CASQRDNTDTQYF
>TRBV2
CASTFSGGPFF
>TRBV6-5
CASSYLAGADNVLTF
>TRBV28
CASSLKHRGFNQPQHF
>TRBV27
CASSLGGAGNTIYF
>TRBV7-2
CASSLSQGSNYGYTF
>TRBV3-1/TRBV3-2
CASSPRQASSYNEQFF
>TRBV7-3
CASTTAGNTEAFF
>TRBV10-3
CAISESILAGDTDTQYF
>TRBV28
CASSSQIRGAGGKVDTQYF
>TRBV28
CASTWTGFNQPQHF
>TRBV18
CASSPSEGLAGNEQFF
>TRBV3-1/TRBV3-2
CASSQALTNTGELFF
>TRBV9
CASSVTGGFEKLFF
>TRBV11-2
CASSLNLLLTDTQYF
>TRBV5-6
CASSLVQLDTQYF
>TRBV19
CATTPPGTDTQYF
>TRBV12-3/TRBV12-4
CASSTRGGAEAFF
>TRBV6-5
CASTITYLEDTQYF
>TRBV3-1/TRBV3-2
CASSQDRASSYNEQFF
>TRBV28
CASSQDWGEYNEQFF
>TRBV28
CASTAGWTGQETQYF
>TRBV4-2
CASSQDGLAGGTEVENEQYF
>TRBV5-4
CASRHPDNQNEQFF